These 27 T cell receptor beta chains were sequenced from one sample in a study of blood T cells in healthy people across ages. Next came a second PCR, run for about 6 to 11 cycles, which used a sample-barcoded 5' primer along with a J-beta primer mix. TCRdb reanalysed the 5' RACE reads using MiXCR and keeps one entry per CDR3 protein. The table includes approximately 690,000 distinct CDR3 sequences, approximately 50% detected once. The source material was blood. The source of these receptors is a man aged 55 to 70 in good health.

On this clonotype itself: A read error may explain this, as a much larger clone is one base away. V and J are TRBV27 and TRBJ1-2; D unresolved. V was shortened by 5 bases and J by 6 bases, with 16 bases between the two germline ends. The germline V gene encodes CDR1 MNHEY and CDR2 SMNVEV (reference sequence). The CDR3 runs to 14 residues. CDR3: CASSVDEGFDGYTF. CDR3 sequence (DNA): TGTGCCAGCAGTGTGGATGAGGGATTCGATGGCTACACCTTC.

A few counts support this clonotype. J is TRBJ2-2 and V is TRBV14, with D hard to call. CDR3 length: 13 amino acids. CDR1 SGHDN and CDR2 FVKESK come from the germline V gene. Deletions cut 2 bases from V and 0 bases from J, with 1 base between. CDR3 loop: CASSQSNTGELFF. CDR3 DNA: TGTGCCAGCAGCCAATCGAACACCGGGGAGCTGTTTTTT.

This sequence joins TRBV2 and TRBJ2-7, with D perhaps TRBD1 (5 bases). The DNA end is a closer match to TRBJ2-5, so the J assignment may be wrong. This CDR3 is built from 15 residues. Germline lookup yields CDR1 SNHLY and CDR2 FYNNEI. The chain's CDR3 is CASRRTGATQETQYF. In DNA, the CDR3 is TGTGCCAGCAGGAGAACAGGAGCAACCCAAGAGACCCAGTACTTC.

The chain joins TRBV6-1 to TRBJ2-7; D gene uncertain. CDR3 length: 15 amino acids. CDR1 and CDR2 from the germline V gene are MNHNS and SASEGT. V shed 6 bases and J shed 6 bases, with 21 bases lying between them. The CDR3 protein is CASSELWAWIGEQYF. CDR3 nucleotides: TGTGCCAGCAGCGAACTGTGGGCCTGGATCGGCGAGCAGTACTTC.

This clonotype came up once. This rearrangement joins TRBV7-9 to TRBJ1-2; 8 bases line up with TRBD1. From germline, CDR1 is SEHNR and CDR2 FQNEAQ (reference sequence). This CDR3 is built from 15 residues. V was clipped by 1 base and J by 4 bases; unmatched bases: 5. For the CDR3, the DNA is TGTGCCAGCAGCTTAGGGGACAGGAGGAGCTATGGCTACACCTTC. As protein: CASSLGDRRSYGYTF.

This clonotype was observed a handful of times. This chain uses TRBV6-1 with TRBJ1-5, with 7 bases identical to TRBD1. The germline gives CDR1 MNHNS, CDR2 SASEGT. CDR3 size: 13 residues. V lost 7 bases, J lost 7 bases, and 7 bases stayed unmatched. The CDR3 coding sequence is TGTGCCAGCACCGAGGACAGGACACAGCCCCAGCATTTT. Its protein is CASTEDRTQPQHF.

This chain uses TRBV11-2 with TRBJ2-3; 9 nucleotides match TRBD1. Trimming cost V 6 bases and J 3 bases; bases outside gene matches: 16. This CDR3 has 18 amino acids. Germline loops: CDR1 SGHAT, CDR2 FQNNGV. CDR3: CASRPLSSRTGDTDTQYF. The CDR3 DNA reads as TGTGCCAGCAGGCCCCTTTCTAGTAGGACAGGGGATACAGATACGCAGTATTTT.

V and J are TRBV7-2 and TRBJ1-2; D may be TRBD1 (6 bases). Germline CDR1 is SGHTA and CDR2 is FQGNSA. V lost 5 bases and J lost 3, with 19 bases in between. This CDR3 comprises 16 residues. For the CDR3, the DNA is TGTGCCAGCAGCCCCAGGGGCGGGGATCGCGACTATGGCTACACCTTC. This gives the protein CASSPRGGDRDYGYTF.

V gene TRBV24-1 combines with J gene TRBJ2-3; D is ambiguous. Germline V gene lookup returns CDR1 KGHDR and CDR2 SFDVKD. This CDR3 is built from 16 residues. Trimming stripped 2 bases from V and 1 base from J, with 12 bases between. Here the CDR3 reads CATSDSNYRGTDTQYF. DNA of the CDR3: TGTGCCACCAGTGATTCTAACTACCGGGGCACAGATACGCAGTATTTT.

This clonotype was counted between two and nine times. This chain connects TRBV20-1 to TRBJ2-4; 9 positions match TRBD2. This CDR3 is 15 amino acids long. Germline V gene data show CDR1 as DFQATT and CDR2 as SNEGSKA (reference sequence). With 1 base clipped from V and 0 bases from J, the junction kept 1 base outside the gene matches. The CDR3 here is CSARVAGVAKNIQYF. Written as DNA, the CDR3 is TGCAGTGCTAGAGTAGCGGGGGTAGCCAAAAACATTCAGTACTTC.

The J gene is TRBJ1-5, the V gene TRBV6-5, with D unclear. The CDR3 extends over 15 amino acids. Germline loops: CDR1 MNHEY, CDR2 SVGAGI. Trimming took off 0 bases at V and 1 base at J, with 7 bases between the two ends. The CDR3 DNA reads TGTGCCAGCAGTTACTCTAGCCAAAGCAATCAGCCCCAGCATTTT. The encoded protein is CASSYSSQSNQPQHF.

The chain couples TRBV3-1 to TRBJ1-1; the D gene is possibly TRBD1 (6 bases). With 3 bases removed from V and 7 bases from J, the gap between germline ends came to 12 bases. CDR3 length: 13 residues. Germline CDR1 and CDR2: LGHDT and YNNKEL (reference sequence). The CDR3 DNA is TGTGCCAGCAGCCAGAGGGGGGGTGGTGAAGCTTTCTTT. It encodes CASSQRGGGEAFF.

V usage is TRBV18 and J usage is TRBJ2-1; TRBD1 aligns across 8 bases. The CDR3 covers 16 residues. CDR1 and CDR2 (germline): KGHSH, LQKENI. The junction had 7 bases not matched to a gene; V was cut back by 0 bases and J by 6 bases. CDR3 protein: CASSPPNRGSGNEQFF. As DNA, the CDR3 is TGTGCCAGCTCACCACCGAACAGGGGGTCGGGCAATGAGCAGTTCTTC.

This chain joins TRBV4-2 and TRBJ2-7; D possibly matches TRBD1 or TRBD2 (6 bases each). Germline values: CDR1 LGHNA, CDR2 YNFKEQ. The CDR3 consists of 16 residues. V lost 1 base to trimming and J lost 1 base, with 14 bases between them. The CDR3 DNA is TGTGCCAGCAGCCAAGTAGGGGGGTTCGGATCCTACGAGCAGTACTTC. It translates to CASSQVGGFGSYEQYF.

The CDR3 sequence is CASSEAPGLPFYGYTF. Here the CDR3 DNA reads TGTGCCAGCAGTGAAGCCCCCGGGCTGCCGTTCTATGGCTACACCTTC. The V and J genes are TRBV2 and TRBJ1-2, with D hard to call. The germline gives CDR1 SNHLY, CDR2 FYNNEI. V was trimmed by 0 bases and J by 4 bases, leaving 15 bases between them. This CDR3 contains 16 residues. The full variable domain, rest sourced from reference TRBV2 and TRBJ1-2, is EPEVTQTPSHQVTQMGQEVILRCVPISNHLYFYWYRQILGQKVEFLVSFYNNEISEKSEIFDDQFSVERPDGSNFTLKIRSTKLEDSAMYFCASSEAPGLPFYGYTFGSGTRLTVV.

The chain employs TRBV3-1 and TRBJ2-1, with D tentatively TRBD2 (6 bases). This CDR3 region has 15 residues. The germline V gene encodes CDR1 LGHDT and CDR2 YNNKEL (reference sequence). Trimming left V 1 base short and J 2 bases short, with 9 bases between. DNA for the CDR3: TGTGCCAGCAGCCAAGCTAGCGAGCCCTACAATGAGCAGTTCTTC. It encodes CASSQASEPYNEQFF.

The CDR3 region has the DNA TGCAGTGCTAGATTTCCTTGGGGAGCGAACACTGAAGCTTTCTTT. This codes for CSARFPWGANTEAFF. The chain recombines TRBV20-1 with TRBJ1-1, with no clear D. The CDR3 is 15 amino acids. Germline V gene lookup returns CDR1 DFQATT and CDR2 SNEGSKA (reference sequence). Trimming left V 2 bases short and J 1 base short, with 14 bases between.

This clonotype showed up just once. The V and J genes are TRBV3-1 and TRBJ2-5; D tentatively reads TRBD1 or TRBD2 (5 bases each). The V end was cut by 4 bases, the J end by 5 bases, with 20 bases between. The CDR3 covers 16 residues. CDR1 is LGHDT and CDR2 is YNNKEL in the germline V gene (reference sequence). CDR3 sequence (DNA): TGTGCCAGCAGCCCATCTCCCGGGGCGAAGGTCGAGACCCAGTACTTC. Translating it yields CASSPSPGAKVETQYF.

J is TRBJ2-5 and V is TRBV2; D is perhaps TRBD1 or TRBD2 (6 bases each). Trimming left V 1 base short and J 11 bases short, with 17 bases between. Germline V gives CDR1 SNHLY, CDR2 FYNNEI. The CDR3 has 14 residues. The CDR3 DNA sequence: TGTGCCAGCAGTGAAGGGCGAGGGGGAGGTGAGCAGTACTTC. This gives the protein CASSEGRGGGEQYF.

The rearrangement links TRBV20-1 to TRBJ2-3; TRBD2 matches at 11 bases. Looked up from germline, CDR1 is DFQATT and CDR2 is SNEGSKA (reference sequence). J gave up 7 bases and V 7 bases, and 7 bases lay outside the gene matches. The CDR3 is 13 residues long. CDR3 sequence: CSGGSGGENTQYF. The CDR3 DNA reads as TGCAGTGGTGGTAGCGGGGGGGAAAATACGCAGTATTTT.

This sequence joins TRBV11-2 and TRBJ2-7; maybe TRBD2 (5 bases). Germline V gene data show CDR1 as SGHAT and CDR2 as FQNNGV. The V end lost 0 bases, the J end lost 7 bases, and 10 bases lay between the germline ends. This CDR3 comprises 13 residues. The CDR3 DNA reads as TGTGCCAGCAGCTTAGAGGTGGGAGATGAGCAGTACTTC. This translates into CASSLEVGDEQYF.

This chain joins TRBV6-1 and TRBJ2-3; possibly TRBD2 for D (6 bases). CDR3 length: 17 amino acids. V was pared by 6 bases and J by 2 bases, with 21 bases between. CDR1 is MNHNS, CDR2 SASEGT, per germline. The CDR3 sequence: CASSPRGTGTTTDTQYF. The CDR3 DNA is TGTGCCAGCAGCCCCCGCGGGACCGGAACCACCACAGATACGCAGTATTTT.

The chain has TRBV12-3 or TRBV12-4 and TRBJ2-5; possibly TRBD2 for D (5 bases). The DNA end is a closer match to TRBJ2-7, so the J assignment may be wrong. The CDR3 has 14 amino acids. The CDR3 loop is CASNRRVCGYEQYF. DNA for the CDR3: TGTGCCAGCAACCGAAGGGTCTGCGGGTACGAGCAGTACTTC.

The gene calls are TRBV7-6 and TRBJ1-6, with 7 bases identical to TRBD1. The germline V gene has CDR1 SGHVS and CDR2 FNYEAQ. V lost 5 bases to trimming and J lost 10 bases; unmatched junction nucleotides: 11. The CDR3 covers 15 residues. Written as DNA, the CDR3 is TGTGCCAGCAGCGCTGCGACAGGGAGAGGGTCACCCCTCCACTTT. This gives the protein CASSAATGRGSPLHF.

This clonotype was observed a few times. The CDR3 sequence: CSASSGGYEQYF. The CDR3 nucleotides read TGCAGTGCTTCCTCGGGGGGGTACGAGCAGTACTTC. The rearrangement links TRBV20-1 to TRBJ2-7; 8 bases line up with TRBD2. This CDR3 has 12 amino acids. V was pared by 5 bases and J by 4 bases, with 4 bases of the junction left unmatched. Germline CDR1 DFQATT, CDR2 SNEGSKA (reference sequence).

This sequence joins TRBV4-2 and TRBJ2-3; 7 bases line up with TRBD2. Germline CDR1 and CDR2: LGHNA and YNFKEQ. J lost 0 bases, V lost 4 bases, and 7 bases had no gene match. The CDR3 runs to 16 residues. The chain's CDR3 is CASSPEAGTSTDTQYF. The CDR3 DNA sequence: TGTGCCAGCAGCCCCGAAGCGGGGACTAGCACAGATACGCAGTATTTT.

This clonotype was seen many times. This chain links TRBV29-1 with TRBJ2-5; D is uncertain. The CDR3 totals 12 residues. Trimming shortened V by 3 bases and J by 3 bases, and 8 bases separated the two germline ends. Germline V gives CDR1 SQVTM, CDR2 ANQGSEA. CDR3 residues: CSVEGTEETQYF. The DNA of the CDR3 is TGCAGCGTTGAGGGTACTGAAGAGACCCAGTACTTC.